The rows below give T cell receptor beta chains drawn from one sample of a study of STAT3 mutations in large granular lymphocyte leukemia. Generated by immunoSEQ multiplex PCR, the TCRdb table keeps only in-frame clones and is missing some. The table records about 12,000 clones, about 76% of them present only once. Material for sequencing was peripheral blood mononuclear cells. The source of these receptors is a man aged 55-75 years with T-cell large granular lymphocyte leukemia. Some clones in this sample may be carry-over from other donors' samples. The CDR3 runs from the conserved cysteine through the conserved F or W. The D gene is left open where the match is weak. A row's size may be missing; if present it is once, few, many or a size class.

J: TRBJ2-7; size: NA; D: NA; V: TRBV28; CDR3: CASLGLSTSEQYF; DNA: TGTGCCAGCCTAGGACTTAGCACTAGCGAGCAGTACTTC
J: TRBJ1-1; size: NA; D: TRBD1; V: TRBV19; CDR3: CASRDRENTEAFF; DNA: TGTGCCAGTAGGGACAGGGAGAACACTGAAGCTTTCTTT
J: TRBJ1-1; size: NA; D: NA; V: TRBV19; CDR3: CASIGSSPEAFF; DNA: TGTGCCAGTATCGGGAGCAGCCCTGAAGCTTTCTTT
J: TRBJ2-2; size: NA; D: TRBD2; V: TRBV10-3; CDR3: CAIKAGGPETGELFF; DNA: TGTGCCATCAAAGCGGGAGGGCCGGAGACCGGGGAGCTGTTTTTT
J: TRBJ2-7; size: few; D: TRBD1; V: TRBV4-2; CDR3: CASSPDRAFYEQYF; DNA: TGTGCCAGCAGTCCGGACAGGGCCTTCTACGAGCAGTACTTC
J: TRBJ1-1; size: NA; D: TRBD1; V: TRBV6-5; CDR3: CASRGQQNTEAFF; DNA: TGTGCCTCTCGGGGACAGCAGAACACTGAAGCTTTCTTT
J: TRBJ2-1; size: NA; D: NA; V: TRBV9; CDR3: CASSVAQGFNEQFF; DNA: TGTGCCAGCAGCGTAGCCCAGGGATTCAATGAGCAGTTCTTC
J: TRBJ2-7; size: NA; D: TRBD1; V: TRBV28; CDR3: CAILDRGRGEQYF; DNA: TGTGCCATCCTCGACAGGGGGCGCGGCGAGCAGTACTTC
J: TRBJ1-2; size: NA; D: NA; V: TRBV30; CDR3: CAWSEGRTPYGYTF; DNA: TGTGCCTGGAGTGAAGGGAGGACCCCTTATGGCTACACCTTC
J: TRBJ2-7; size: NA; D: NA; V: TRBV27; CDR3: CASIRVGASEQYF; DNA: TGTGCCAGCATTAGGGTAGGTGCCTCCGAGCAGTACTTC
J: TRBJ2-1; size: NA; D: NA; V: TRBV5-1; CDR3: CASSLATGNEQFF; DNA: TGCGCCAGCAGCTTGGCCACCGGCAATGAGCAGTTCTTC
J: TRBJ1-1; size: once; D: NA; V: TRBV18; CDR3: CASSQIQGMNTEAFF; DNA: TGTGCCAGCTCTCAGATACAGGGAATGAACACTGAAGCTTTCTTT
J: TRBJ2-1; size: NA; D: NA; V: TRBV28; CDR3: CASSPPYNEQFF; DNA: TGTGCCAGCAGCCCCCCCTACAATGAGCAGTTCTTC
J: TRBJ2-1; size: NA; D: TRBD2; V: TRBV27; CDR3: CASSAGGFGGQFF; DNA: TGTGCCAGCTCAGCGGGAGGATTTGGGGGGCAGTTCTTC
J: TRBJ1-4; size: NA; D: TRBD1; V: TRBV7-9; CDR3: CASSPDRGRVIREKLFF; DNA: TGTGCCAGCAGCCCGGACAGGGGGAGAGTCATACGCGAAAAACTGTTTTTT
J: TRBJ2-7; size: NA; D: TRBD2; V: TRBV7-9; CDR3: CASSSLAGGPHEQYF; DNA: TGTGCCAGCAGCTCCCTAGCGGGAGGGCCCCACGAGCAGTACTTC
J: TRBJ1-5; size: NA; D: NA; V: TRBV5-5; CDR3: CASSFSGGQPQHF; DNA: TGTGCCAGCAGCTTCTCGGGGGGTCAGCCCCAGCATTTT
J: TRBJ2-3; size: NA; D: TRBD2; V: TRBV27; CDR3: CASSLAGGPRDTQYF; DNA: TGTGCCAGCAGTTTAGCGGGAGGGCCGCGGGATACGCAGTATTTT
J: TRBJ2-1; size: NA; D: TRBD2; V: TRBV7-9; CDR3: CASSQTSGSVGEQFF; DNA: TGTGCCAGCAGCCAGACTAGCGGGAGTGTGGGTGAGCAGTTCTTC
J: TRBJ2-6; size: NA; D: NA; V: TRBV7-9; CDR3: CASSPHEANVLTF; DNA: TGTGCCAGCAGCCCTCACGAGGCCAACGTCCTGACTTTC
J: TRBJ2-7; size: NA; D: TRBD1; V: TRBV27; CDR3: CASSSPGQATHEQYF; DNA: TGTGCCAGCAGTTCCCCGGGACAGGCTACGCACGAGCAGTACTTC
J: TRBJ2-7; size: NA; D: NA; V: TRBV5-1; CDR3: CASSPRVGEAQGEQYF; DNA: TGCGCCAGCAGCCCCCGGGTAGGGGAGGCCCAGGGGGAGCAGTACTTC
J: TRBJ1-5; size: NA; D: NA; V: TRBV7-9; CDR3: CASSPGVGENQPQHF; DNA: TGTGCCAGCAGCCCTGGGGTCGGGGAAAATCAGCCCCAGCATTTT
J: TRBJ2-3; size: NA; D: NA; V: TRBV5-1; CDR3: CASSLGQEFTDTQYF; DNA: TGCGCCAGCAGCTTGGGACAGGAGTTCACAGATACGCAGTATTTT
J: TRBJ2-1; size: few; D: TRBD2; V: TRBV5-3; CDR3: CARSLGSAGGRNWQFF; DNA: TGTGCCAGAAGCTTGGGTTCGGCGGGAGGGAGAAATTGGCAGTTCTTC
J: TRBJ1-2; size: NA; D: NA; V: TRBV6-1; CDR3: CASTPTQSNYGYTF; DNA: TGTGCCAGCACCCCGACCCAGTCTAACTATGGCTACACCTTC
J: TRBJ1-4; size: NA; D: NA; V: TRBV18; CDR3: CASSPQGLGGNEKLFF; DNA: TGTGCCAGCTCACCACAAGGACTTGGGGGTAATGAAAAACTGTTTTTT
J: TRBJ1-2; size: NA; D: NA; V: TRBV18; CDR3: CASSPEGSNYGYTF; DNA: TGTGCCAGCTCACCAGAGGGATCGAACTATGGCTACACCTTC
J: TRBJ2-3; size: once; D: NA; V: TRBV30; CDR3: CAWSRDMGTTDTQYF; DNA: TGTGCCTGGAGTCGTGACATGGGGACCACAGATACGCAGTATTTT
J: TRBJ2-7; size: medium-sized; D: NA; V: TRBV6-1; CDR3: CACRGTYEQYF; DNA: TGTGCCTGTCGTGGGACCTACGAGCAGTACTTC
J: TRBJ2-2; size: NA; D: NA; V: TRBV6-1; CDR3: CASSGLLATGELFF; DNA: TGTGCCAGCAGTGGACTCTTGGCCACCGGGGAGCTGTTTTTT
J: TRBJ1-3; size: NA; D: NA; V: TRBV27; CDR3: CASSPRGRSSGNTIYF; DNA: TGTGCCAGCAGTCCCCGTGGACGTTCCTCTGGAAACACCATATATTTT
J: TRBJ1-2; size: NA; D: NA; V: TRBV30; CDR3: CAWRSAGPGYTF; DNA: TGTGCCTGGAGATCCGCAGGGCCTGGCTACACCTTC
J: TRBJ2-1; size: NA; D: NA; V: TRBV7-2; CDR3: CASSLPAGSSYNEQFF; DNA: TGTGCCAGCAGCTTACCCGCCGGTAGCTCCTACAATGAGCAGTTCTTC
J: TRBJ2-3; size: NA; D: NA; V: TRBV27; CDR3: CASSSLGFHPTDTQYF; DNA: TGTGCCAGCAGTTCCCTGGGGTTCCACCCCACAGATACGCAGTATTTT
J: TRBJ2-3; size: NA; D: NA; V: TRBV4-1; CDR3: CASSPKLALSTDTQYF; DNA: TGCGCCAGCAGCCCCAAGCTAGCGCTTAGCACAGATACGCAGTATTTT
J: TRBJ1-1; size: NA; D: NA; V: TRBV6-6; CDR3: CASSYGIGGMNTEAFF; DNA: TGTGCCAGCAGTTACGGGATAGGCGGGATGAACACTGAAGCTTTCTTT